In its sample, the clone carrying this T cell receptor (beta chain) was seen a few times. Its target is not known. This specimen comes from a study of T cells in Graves' hyperthyroidism and ophthalmopathy. Study-level information: Any treatment followed the collection of peripheral blood at initial diagnosis.

Diagnosis relied on clinical symptoms, serum thyroxine and TRAb, thyroid ultrasound and orbital computed tomography. Germline V gene lookup returns CDR1 SGDLS and CDR2 YYNGEE. The CDR3 has 16 amino acids. Trimming left V 0 bases short and J 2 bases short, with 9 bases between. RNA transcripts gave rise to amplified TCR beta CDR3 regions. Carried out on the TCR CDR3, a first-round RT-PCR used the HTBI primer set. TCRdb re-analysed the multiplex PCR reads in MiXCR, keeping a single row per CDR3 protein. The sample shows some 400,000 distinct CDR3 sequences, about 14% of them seen only once. General study findings and limits: Among clonotypes expanded in thyroid above 0.001, most were also found in blood.

This TCR derives from a woman in her sixties or seventies with Graves' hyperthyroidism. Sample: blood. The chain links TRBV9 to TRBJ1-6; D not certain. The CDR3 here is CASSVESETYNSPLHF. The CDR3 DNA reads as TGTGCCAGCAGCGTAGAGTCAGAAACCTATAATTCACCCCTCCACTTT. The full variable domain, rest sourced from reference TRBV9 and TRBJ1-6, is DSGVTQTPKHLITATGQRVTLRCSPRSGDLSVYWYQQSLDQGLQFLIQYYNGEERAKGNILERFSAQQFPDLHSELNLSSLELGDSALYFCASSVESETYNSPLHFGNGTRLTVT.